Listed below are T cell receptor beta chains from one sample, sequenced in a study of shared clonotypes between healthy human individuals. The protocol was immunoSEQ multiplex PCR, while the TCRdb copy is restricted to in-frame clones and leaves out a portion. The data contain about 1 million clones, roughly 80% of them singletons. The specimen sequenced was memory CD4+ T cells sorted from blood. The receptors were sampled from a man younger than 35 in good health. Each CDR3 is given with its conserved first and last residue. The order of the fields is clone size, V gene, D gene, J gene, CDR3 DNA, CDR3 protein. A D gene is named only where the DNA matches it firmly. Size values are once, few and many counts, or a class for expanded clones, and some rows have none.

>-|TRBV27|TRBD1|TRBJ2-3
TGTGCCAGCAGTCCTTGGACAGGACCCACAGATACGCAGTATTTT
CASSPWTGPTDTQYF
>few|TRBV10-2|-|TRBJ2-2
TGCGCCAGCAGTGAGTCGGTTGCCGGGGAGCTGTTTTTT
CASSESVAGELFF
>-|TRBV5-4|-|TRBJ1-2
TGTGCCAGCAGCCCGGGAGGGGTTAAGAGTGGCTACACCTTC
CASSPGGVKSGYTF
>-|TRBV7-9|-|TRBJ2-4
TGTGCCAGCAGCTTAGGTGGGGGCAAAAACATTCAGTACTTC
CASSLGGGKNIQYF
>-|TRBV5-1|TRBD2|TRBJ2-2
TGCGCCAGCAGCTCGGCATCGGCGACTAGCGCTTCCGGGGAGCTGTTTTTT
CASSSASATSASGELFF
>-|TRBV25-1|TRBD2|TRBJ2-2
TGTGCCAGCGGAGGACTAGTGGCCGGGGAGCTGTTTTTT
CASGGLVAGELFF
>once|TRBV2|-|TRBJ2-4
TGTGCCAGCAGTGAATCCCCCGACGGAAACATTCAGTACTTC
CASSESPDGNIQYF
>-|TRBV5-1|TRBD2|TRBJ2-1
TGCGCCAGCAGGGCCGGGACTAGCGGTTACAATGAGCAGTTCTTC
CASRAGTSGYNEQFF
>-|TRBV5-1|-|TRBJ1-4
TGCGCCAGCAGCCCCAGTACAACTAATGAAAAACTGTTTTTT
CASSPSTTNEKLFF
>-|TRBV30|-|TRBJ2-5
TGTGCCTGGAGTGTAGGGGTAGAGACCCAGTACTTC
CAWSVGVETQYF
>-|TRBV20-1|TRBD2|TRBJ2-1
TGCAGTGCTAGCGGGACTAGCGATCAGTTCTTC
CSASGTSDQFF
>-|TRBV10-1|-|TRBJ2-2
TGCGCCAGCAGTCGAGAGGCCGAGACCGGGGAGCTGTTTTTT
CASSREAETGELFF
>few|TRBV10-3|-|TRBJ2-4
TGTGCCATCAGTCCAACTAGTCCACTAGCCAAAAACATTCAGTACTTC
CAISPTSPLAKNIQYF
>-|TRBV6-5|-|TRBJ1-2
TGTGCCAGCAGAAGGGGGGAGAGAGGCTATGGCTACACCTTC
CASRRGERGYGYTF
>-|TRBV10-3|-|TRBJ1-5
TGTGCCATCAATAACCGAGGGGATCAGCCCCAGCATTTT
CAINNRGDQPQHF
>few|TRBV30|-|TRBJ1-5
TGTGCCTGGAGTGTCAGGCATGCCCTCAATCAGCCCCAGCATTTT
CAWSVRHALNQPQHF
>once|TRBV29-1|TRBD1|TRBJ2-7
TGCAGCGCGATACAATCCGGGACAGGGAAGTACGAGCAGTACTTC
CSAIQSGTGKYEQYF
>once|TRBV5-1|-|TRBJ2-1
TGCGCCAGCAGTTTGGCGGCTAATGAGCAGTTCTTC
CASSLAANEQFF
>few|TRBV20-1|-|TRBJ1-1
TGCAGTGCTCCGATCACTGAAGCTTTCTTT
CSAPITEAFF
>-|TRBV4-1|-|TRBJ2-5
TGCGCCAGCAGCCAAATACTAGGACAGTTTTACCAAGAGACCCAGTACTTC
CASSQILGQFYQETQYF
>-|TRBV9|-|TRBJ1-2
TGTGCCAGCAGCGCACTAGGGATATATGGCTACACCTTC
CASSALGIYGYTF
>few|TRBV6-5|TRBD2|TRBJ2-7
TGTGCCAGCATTGAGCGGGGGACCTACGAGCAGTACTTC
CASIERGTYEQYF
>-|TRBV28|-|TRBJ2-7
TGTGCCAGCAGCTGGGGGACAACCTACGAGCAGTACTTC
CASSWGTTYEQYF
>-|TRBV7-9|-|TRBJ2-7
TGTGCCAGCAGCTTTGGACTAGAGCAGTACTTC
CASSFGLEQYF
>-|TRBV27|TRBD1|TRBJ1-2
TGTGCCAGCAGTTTCCCCCAGGGGACAGCCGAAGGCCTCTATGGCTACACCTTC
CASSFPQGTAEGLYGYTF
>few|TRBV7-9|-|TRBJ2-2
TGTGCCAGCACCGCCCGGACCACCGGGGAGCTGTTTTTT
CASTARTTGELFF
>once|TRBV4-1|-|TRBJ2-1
TGCGCCAGCAGCCAAGATAACGGGGTCAGTGAGCAGTTCTTC
CASSQDNGVSEQFF
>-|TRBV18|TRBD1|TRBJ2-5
TGTGCCAGCTCACCCGTGGACAGGGTGGGGGAGACCCAGTACTTC
CASSPVDRVGETQYF
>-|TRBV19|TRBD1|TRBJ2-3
TGTGCCAGTCAGGACAGGGGGCTTGGCACAGATACGCAGTATTTT
CASQDRGLGTDTQYF
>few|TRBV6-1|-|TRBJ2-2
TGTGCCAGCTTCAGGGTAGGGGAGCTGTTTTTT
CASFRVGELFF
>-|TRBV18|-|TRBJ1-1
TGTGCCAGCTCAGCCATAGGGGATGTCGACACTGAAGCTTTCTTT
CASSAIGDVDTEAFF
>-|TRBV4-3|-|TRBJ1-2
TGCGCCAGCAGCCAAGTGGGGGAAGGTGGCTACACCTTC
CASSQVGEGGYTF
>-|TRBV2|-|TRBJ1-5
TGTGCCAGCAGGGAAAACAGGGGCAATCAGCCCCAGCATTTT
CASRENRGNQPQHF
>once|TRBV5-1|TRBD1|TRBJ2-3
TGCGCCAGCAGCTTGGAAGGGGGCGGCACAGATACGCAGTATTTT
CASSLEGGGTDTQYF
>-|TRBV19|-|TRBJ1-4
TGTGCCAGTAGTATAAGTTCAGGGTCGACTGAAAAACTGTTTTTT
CASSISSGSTEKLFF
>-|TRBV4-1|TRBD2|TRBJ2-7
TGCGCCAGCAGCCAGGGCGGGAGCTCCTACGAGCAGTACTTC
CASSQGGSSYEQYF
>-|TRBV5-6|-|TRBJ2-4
TGTGCCAGCAGCTTGGGATGGACCAAAAACATTCAGTACTTC
CASSLGWTKNIQYF
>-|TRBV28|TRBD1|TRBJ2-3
TGTGCCAGCAGACCGACAGGGATCCGGGTAAATACGCAGTATTTT
CASRPTGIRVNTQYF
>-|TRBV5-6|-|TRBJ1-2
TGTGCCAGCAGCCCCCTTAGGGATAGCTACACCTTC
CASSPLRDSYTF
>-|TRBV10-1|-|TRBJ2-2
TGCGCCAGCAGTCGATACAGTTCCACCGGGGAGCTGTTTTTT
CASSRYSSTGELFF
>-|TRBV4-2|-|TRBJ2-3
TGTGCCAGCAGCCAAGAACAGGGTCGCACAGATACGCAGTATTTT
CASSQEQGRTDTQYF
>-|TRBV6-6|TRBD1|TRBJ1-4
TGTGCCAGCAGTCGGACAGGGTTTAATGAAAAACTGTTTTTT
CASSRTGFNEKLFF
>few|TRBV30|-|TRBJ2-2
TGTGCCTGGAGTCCATATACCGGGGAGCTGTTTTTT
CAWSPYTGELFF
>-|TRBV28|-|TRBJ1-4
TGTGCCAGCGCTGCTAGGGGCAGGGGAACAACTAATGAAAAACTGTTTTTT
CASAARGRGTTNEKLFF
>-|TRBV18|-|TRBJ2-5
TGTGCCAGCTCACCACTACAAGAGACCCAGTACTTC
CASSPLQETQYF
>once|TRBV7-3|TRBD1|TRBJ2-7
TGTGCCAGCAGCCGGGACAGGGGCTACGAGCAGTACTTC
CASSRDRGYEQYF
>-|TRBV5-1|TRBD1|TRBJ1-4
TGCGCCAGTGCCGCAGGGGGCCCGAGGGAAAAACTGTTTTTT
CASAAGGPREKLFF
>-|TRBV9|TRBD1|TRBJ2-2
TGTGCCAGCAGCGTAGGGACAGGGTTTAACACCGGGGAGCTGTTTTTT
CASSVGTGFNTGELFF
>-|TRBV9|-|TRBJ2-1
TGTGCCAGCATCGGGAAATATGAGCAGTTCTTC
CASIGKYEQFF
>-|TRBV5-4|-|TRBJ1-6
TGTGCCAGCAGCTTGATAGGGACGGGTAATTCACCCCTCCACTTT
CASSLIGTGNSPLHF
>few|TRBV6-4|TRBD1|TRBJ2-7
TGTGCCAGCAGTCCCGACAGGGACTCCTACGAGCAGTACTTC
CASSPDRDSYEQYF